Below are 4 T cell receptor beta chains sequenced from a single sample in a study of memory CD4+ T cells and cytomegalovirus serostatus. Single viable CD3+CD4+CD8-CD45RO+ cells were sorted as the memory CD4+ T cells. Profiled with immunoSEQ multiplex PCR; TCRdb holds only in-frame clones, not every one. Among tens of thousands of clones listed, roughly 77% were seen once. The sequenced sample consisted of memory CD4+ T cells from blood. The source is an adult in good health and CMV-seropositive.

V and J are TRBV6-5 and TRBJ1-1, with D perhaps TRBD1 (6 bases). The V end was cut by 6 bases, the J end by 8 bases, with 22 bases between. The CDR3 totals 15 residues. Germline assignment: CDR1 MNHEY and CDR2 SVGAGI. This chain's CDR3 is CASRSSPPLDREAFF. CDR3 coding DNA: TGTGCCAGCAGATCTTCCCCTCCACTCGACAGGGAAGCTTTCTTT.

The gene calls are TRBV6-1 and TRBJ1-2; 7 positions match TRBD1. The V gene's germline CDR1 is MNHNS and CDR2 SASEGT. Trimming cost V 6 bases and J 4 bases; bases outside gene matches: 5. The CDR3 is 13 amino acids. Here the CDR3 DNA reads TGTGCCAGCAGGTCCGGGACAGCCTATGGCTACACCTTC. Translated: CASRSGTAYGYTF.

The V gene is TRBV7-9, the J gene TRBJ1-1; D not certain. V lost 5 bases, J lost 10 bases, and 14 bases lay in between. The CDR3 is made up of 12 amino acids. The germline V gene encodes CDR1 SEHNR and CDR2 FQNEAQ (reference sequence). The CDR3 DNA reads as TGTGCCAGCAGCACCCTCACCGGCATAGCTTTCTTT. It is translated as CASSTLTGIAFF.

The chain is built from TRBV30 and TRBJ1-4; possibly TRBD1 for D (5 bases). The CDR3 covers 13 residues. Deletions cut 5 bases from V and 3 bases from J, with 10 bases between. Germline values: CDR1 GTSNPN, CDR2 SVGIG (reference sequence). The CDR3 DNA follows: TGTGCCTGGGCCCAGGGATCTAATGAAAAACTGTTTTTT. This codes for CAWAQGSNEKLFF.